This note documents a single TCR beta chain sequence. The target antigen is unknown. The germline gives CDR1 LGHDT, CDR2 YNNKEL (reference sequence). The CDR3 totals 14 residues. V lost 2 bases to trimming and J lost 8 bases, with 15 bases between them. Using immunoSEQ multiplex PCR, the repertoire was profiled, and TCRdb retains in-frame clones only, with some absent. This sample has 300,000 to 350,000 clones, with roughly 90% found just once. These data belong to a study of Ad26.COV2.S vaccination and SARS-CoV-2 variants. At the level of the study: Once, or twice with 56 days between doses, Ad26.COV2.S was given intramuscularly. Study outcomes and limitations: Total responses of T cells may have been underestimated by the analyses of TCR breadth and depth.

Indicated treatment: some 19 received Ad26.COV2.S at low or high dose, single or two shots; several received placebo; per-sample allocation not given. Following the first vaccine or placebo injection, samples were taken on day 63. Aged 18-55 years, donor was enrolled in Boston in the early 2020s. What was given as vaccine was an Ad26 vector encoding Wuhan-strain SARS-CoV-2 spike. This chain uses TRBV3-1 (or the pseudogene TRBV3-2) with TRBJ1-2, with a weak D call TRBD1 (5 bases). Specimen: peripheral blood, collected in a trial of Ad26.COV2.S vaccine versus placebo. The source is a person between 18 and 65 years old who received the Ad26.COV2.S COVID-19 vaccine or a placebo. The CDR3 loop is CASSQSGGASGYTF. In DNA form, the CDR3 reads TGTGCCAGCAGCCAATCTGGCGGGGCCAGCGGCTACACCTTC.